The 25 T cell receptor beta chains below come from one sample, sequenced in a study of T cell repertoires in ileal Crohn's disease (dated 2019 in TCRdb). The library was generated by the immunoSEQ multiplex PCR assay. What TCRdb holds here is the immuneACCESS table cut down to in-frame rearrangements. Part of the clones is not present; checked against another copy, under half of the missing clones reflect an unresolved V gene, and the others are unexplained. The sample has roughly 6,800 clones on record, more than 60% of them singletons. Under 3% of the sample is in the top ten clones. Sequencing was done on a sample of ileal tissue. All receptors come from an adult with Crohn's disease.

Worth noting for this clone: One junction end disagrees with the germline gene, perhaps due to a read error. The CDR3 region has the DNA TGTGCCTGGAGTGCGACTAGCGGGGGAGAGGCCCAGTACTTC. It codes for CAWSATSGGEAQYF. J is TRBJ2-5 and V is TRBV30; 12 bases are a match to TRBD2. This CDR3 has 14 amino acids. The germline CDR1 and CDR2 sequences are GTSNPN and SVGIG (reference sequence).

The rearrangement joins TRBV30 to TRBJ2-7, with 8 positions matching TRBD2. The CDR3 is 14 amino acids. Germline V gene data show CDR1 as GTSNPN and CDR2 as SVGIG (reference sequence). Trimming at V came to 2 bases and at J to 0 bases, leaving 3 bases not matched to a gene. The CDR3 loop reads CAWSRSGSSYEQYF. The DNA of the CDR3 is TGTGCCTGGAGTAGGAGCGGGAGCTCCTACGAGCAGTACTTC.

This chain uses TRBV6-5 with TRBJ1-1, with 7 nucleotides matching TRBD1. The length of the CDR3 is 12 residues. Per germline, CDR1 MNHEY and CDR2 SVGAGI. With V trimmed by 8 bases and J by 6 bases, 6 bases remained unmatched. The CDR3 loop reads CASQEGASEAFF. The CDR3 DNA follows: TGTGCCAGCCAGGAGGGGGCATCTGAAGCTTTCTTT.

The rearrangement links TRBV29-1 to TRBJ1-1, with 8 bases aligning to TRBD1. Trimming at V came to 4 bases and at J to 2 bases, leaving 6 bases not matched to a gene. This CDR3 comprises 14 residues. Per germline, CDR1 SQVTM and CDR2 ANQGSEA. Here the CDR3 reads CSVAGAGGNTEAFF. For the CDR3, the DNA is TGCAGCGTTGCCGGCGCAGGGGGCAACACTGAAGCTTTCTTT.

The chain combines TRBV10-3 with TRBJ2-3; 9 bases align to TRBD2. With 3 bases clipped from V and 4 bases from J, the junction kept 5 bases outside the gene matches. The CDR3 loop spans 15 amino acids. The germline CDR1 and CDR2 sequences are ENHRY and SYGVKD. Written as DNA, the CDR3 is TGTGCCATCAGTGACGGAGCGGGAGGTCCAGATACGCAGTATTTT. This sequence encodes CAISDGAGGPDTQYF.

The chain recombines TRBV7-2 with TRBJ2-3, with 7 bases matching TRBD2. Germline CDR1 and CDR2: SGHTA and FQGNSA. The CDR3 loop spans 14 amino acids. Losses at the gene ends were 1 base for V and 5 bases for J; bases not matched to a gene: 3. CDR3 nucleotide sequence: TGTGCCAGCAGCTTAGGCGGGAGTTTAGATACGCAGTATTTT. As protein: CASSLGGSLDTQYF.

The CDR3 here is CASTREVGGRETQYF. Here the CDR3 DNA reads TGTGCCAGCACCAGGGAAGTGGGGGGACGAGAGACCCAGTACTTC. This rearrangement joins TRBV9 to TRBJ2-5; a possible D gene is TRBD2 (6 bases). Trimming cost V 6 bases and J 4 bases, with 19 bases left between them. The CDR3 extends over 15 amino acids. Per the germline V gene, CDR1 is SGDLS and CDR2 is YYNGEE.

This sequence joins TRBV6-1 and TRBJ2-7; D may be TRBD2 (5 bases). CDR1 MNHNS and CDR2 SASEGT come from the germline V gene. Trimming took 0 bases from V and 3 from J, leaving 12 bases between them. CDR3 length: 15 amino acids. CDR3 sequence: CASSEATGRGYEQYF. The CDR3 bases are TGTGCCAGCAGTGAAGCGACCGGACGGGGCTACGAGCAGTACTTC.

This clone has only a few counts. This chain uses TRBV7-2 with TRBJ2-1; possible D gene TRBD1, 5 bases. This CDR3 is 12 amino acids long. Trimming took off 4 bases at V and 9 bases at J, with 10 bases between the two ends. Germline CDR1 SGHTA, CDR2 FQGNSA. The CDR3 protein is CASSSPGPEQFF. In nucleotides, the CDR3 is TGTGCCAGCAGCTCGCCAGGGCCTGAGCAGTTCTTC.

The chain has TRBV14 and TRBJ1-2; D gene ambiguous. Germline CDR1 and CDR2: SGHDN and FVKESK. The CDR3 contains 14 residues. The ends were cut back, 1 base at V and 4 bases at J, with 10 bases in the middle. The CDR3 DNA follows: TGTGCCAGCAGCCAAGCAAGTGACACCTATGGCTACACCTTC. Its protein product is CASSQASDTYGYTF. Full variable domain (rest looked up from reference TRBV14 and TRBJ1-2): EAGVTQFPSHSVIEKGQTVTLRCDPISGHDNLYWYRRVMGKEIKFLLHFVKESKQDESGMPNNRFLAERTGGTYSTLKVQPAELEDSGVYFCASSQASDTYGYTFGSGTRLTVV.

J is TRBJ1-1 and V is TRBV5-1; D perhaps matches TRBD1 (5 bases). This CDR3 contains 14 residues. Trimming shortened V by 1 base and J by 5 bases, and 12 bases separated the two germline ends. Germline V lookup: CDR1 SGHRS, CDR2 YFSETQ. DNA for the CDR3: TGCGCCAGCAGCTTGATCAGGGCGGGGACTGAAGCTTTCTTT. Amino acids: CASSLIRAGTEAFF.

This clone was counted between two and nine times. The genes are TRBV7-9 and TRBJ2-1, with TRBD2 matching over 12 bases. V shed 5 bases and J 12 bases; nucleotides not matched to a gene: 14. From germline, CDR1 is SEHNR and CDR2 FQNEAQ (reference sequence). The CDR3 has 16 amino acids. The CDR3 here is CASSPPTSGGPLGQFF. The CDR3 DNA follows: TGTGCCAGCAGCCCACCGACTAGCGGGGGCCCACTAGGGCAGTTCTTC.

The chain joins TRBV6-5 to TRBJ1-1; weak D call: TRBD1 (5 bases). The CDR3 runs to 14 residues. Trimming removed 0 bases from V and 0 bases from J, with 5 bases in between. The V gene's germline CDR1 is MNHEY and CDR2 SVGAGI. CDR3 in amino acids: CASSYSRVNTEAFF. CDR3 nucleotides: TGTGCCAGCAGTTACTCCAGGGTGAACACTGAAGCTTTCTTT.

V gene TRBV18 combines with J gene TRBJ1-2; D is unresolved. The V and J ends lost 6 bases and 5 bases respectively, with 13 bases between them. CDR3 length: 13 residues. CDR1 is KGHSH, CDR2 LQKENI, per germline. The CDR3 protein is CASSLDSTYGYTF. The CDR3, as DNA: TGTGCCAGCTCTCTGGACTCGACTTATGGCTACACCTTC.

The chain carries TRBV5-5 and TRBJ2-3; 10 bases agree with TRBD1. Trimming at V came to 2 bases and at J to 5 bases, leaving 2 bases not matched to a gene. CDR1 is SGHKS, CDR2 YYEKEE, per germline (reference sequence). CDR3 length equals 14 residues. In DNA form, the CDR3 reads TGTGCCAGCAGCTTCGGGACAGGGGTAGATACGCAGTATTTT. This sequence encodes CASSFGTGVDTQYF.

This chain joins TRBV5-1 and TRBJ1-1; 10 bases fit TRBD1. This CDR3 has 16 residues. Trimming cost V 4 bases and J 3 bases; bases outside gene matches: 9. Germline CDR1 SGHRS, CDR2 YFSETQ. Written as DNA, the CDR3 is TGCGCCAGCAGCGGGGGACAGGGGATCGGGGACACTGAAGCTTTCTTT. Its translation is CASSGGQGIGDTEAFF.

This sequence joins TRBV7-9 and TRBJ1-2; possibly TRBD1 for D (5 bases). The V end was cut by 10 bases, the J end by 2 bases, with 11 bases between. Germline V lookup: CDR1 SEHNR, CDR2 FQNEAQ (reference sequence). This CDR3 spans 12 amino acids. In DNA, the CDR3 is TGTGCCACAGGGCAGGCCAACTATGGCTACACCTTC. Protein: CATGQANYGYTF.

V usage is TRBV5-6 and J usage is TRBJ2-7, with 7 nucleotides matching TRBD1. V was clipped by 3 bases and J by 5 bases; unmatched bases: 11. The V gene's germline CDR1 is SGHDT and CDR2 YYEEEE. The CDR3 is 15 residues long. CDR3 residues: CASSSKQGYRHEQYF. The CDR3 bases are TGTGCCAGCAGCTCTAAACAGGGGTATAGGCACGAGCAGTACTTC.

The chain combines TRBV2 with TRBJ2-1; 11 positions match TRBD2. Germline V gives CDR1 SNHLY, CDR2 FYNNEI. The CDR3 covers 14 residues. With 6 bases clipped from V and 14 bases from J, the junction kept 12 bases outside the gene matches. The CDR3 bases are TGTGCCAGCAGCCCCCTAGCGGGAGGTCCCGAGGAGTTCTTC. It specifies CASSPLAGGPEEFF.

The rearrangement joins TRBV29-1 to TRBJ2-1; 13 bases match TRBD2. Trimming at V came to 0 bases and at J to 7 bases, leaving 3 bases not matched to a gene. Germline-derived CDR1 and CDR2 are SQVTM and ANQGSEA. The CDR3 covers 15 residues. In DNA form, the CDR3 reads TGCAGCGTTGAAGACGGACTAGCGGGAGTAAATGAGCAGTTCTTC. Protein: CSVEDGLAGVNEQFF.

The chain joins TRBV19 to TRBJ1-1; 8 positions match TRBD1. The CDR3 sequence is 14 residues long. V lost 7 bases and J lost 10; bases outside the gene matches: 14. Per the germline V gene, CDR1 is LNHDA and CDR2 is SQIVND (reference sequence). This CDR3 reads CASNYQGAPTRAFF. The CDR3 DNA is TGTGCCAGTAATTACCAGGGGGCCCCTACGAGAGCTTTCTTT.

This sequence joins TRBV19 and TRBJ1-5, with 8 bases that match TRBD1. The CDR3 has 16 residues. V dropped 3 bases and J dropped 1; count of bases not matched to a gene: 5. Germline V CDR1 and CDR2: LNHDA, SQIVND (reference sequence). DNA of the CDR3: TGTGCCAGTAGTATGCCGGACAGGGCAAGCAATCAGCCCCAGCATTTT. Translation: CASSMPDRASNQPQHF. The full variable domain, completed using reference TRBV19 and TRBJ1-5, is DGGITQSPKYLFRKEGQNVTLSCEQNLNHDAMYWYRQDPGQGLRLIYYSQIVNDFQKGDIAEGYSVSREKKESFPLTVTSAQKNPTAFYLCASSMPDRASNQPQHFGDGTRLSIL.

The rearrangement links TRBV2 to TRBJ2-4, with 7 bases fitting TRBD2. Germline CDR1 SNHLY, CDR2 FYNNEI. V shed 8 bases, J shed 0 bases, and the junction held 4 bases outside the gene matches. The CDR3 has 14 residues. CDR3 DNA sequence: TGTGCCAGCGGGACTACCTTAGCCAAAAACATTCAGTACTTC. Translated: CASGTTLAKNIQYF.

This clone was detected a few times. The J gene is TRBJ1-5, the V gene TRBV5-8, with D perhaps matching TRBD1 (5 bases). The CDR3 runs 15 residues. Per germline, CDR1 SGHTS and CDR2 YDEGEE. The germline V and J ends were trimmed by 4 bases and 6 bases, with 17 bases remaining between them. CDR3 bases: TGTGCCAGCAGCACAACAGGCTGGCAGTTTCAGCCCCAGCATTTT. Protein sequence: CASSTTGWQFQPQHF. Full variable domain (outside the CDR3, taken from reference TRBV5-8 and TRBJ1-5): EAGVTQSPTHLIKTRGQQATLRCSPISGHTSVYWYQQALGLGLQFLLWYDEGEERNRGNFPPRFSGRQFPNYSSELNVNALELEDSALYLCASSTTGWQFQPQHFGDGTRLSIL.

This clone showed up just once. The chain uses TRBV29-1 and TRBJ2-2, with 8 bases fitting TRBD1. Trimming took 3 bases from V and 7 from J; bases not matched to a gene: 4. The CDR3 runs 13 residues. Germline CDR1 and CDR2: SQVTM and ANQGSEA. CDR3 in amino acids: CSVDRGRDGELFF. DNA for the CDR3: TGCAGCGTTGACAGGGGGCGGGACGGGGAGCTGTTTTTT.